This T cell receptor beta chain was captured by sequencing in a study of CXCR3-negative and CXCR3-positive naive CD8 T cells. Study-wide results and limits: Within a donor, both naive subsets shared TRBV-TRBJ usage, unlike memory cells. TRB CDR3s of CXCR3-positive naive cells were more hydrophobic than those of CXCR3-negative naive cells.

TRB cDNA was prepared as libraries by UMI-labeled 5' RACE. For each CDR3 protein, TCRdb gives one entry from its re-call of the 5' RACE reads, without DNA. Its listing shows about 130,000 distinct CDR3 sequences. In triplicate, each CD8+ T cell subset was sorted at some 300,000 cells per replicate. A CD45RO-CCR7+CD27+CD95- profile was what naive CD8+ T cells displayed. In regard to this clonotype: Its cognate antigen is unknown.

The germline V gene has CDR1 SEHNR and CDR2 FQNEAQ (reference sequence). The CDR3 runs 15 residues. This clonotype was obtained from a human donor in good health. Some clones in this sample may be carry-over from other donors' samples. This chain connects TRBV7-9 to TRBJ2-7; TCRdb's assignment of TRBD1 cannot be checked, as there is no DNA. The specimen was naive CXCR3+ CD8+ T cells from blood. Subset in this sample: CD45RO-CCR7+CD27+CD95- naive CD8+ T cells expressing CXCR3 (TNR3+). This chain's CDR3 is CASSPTVMDTYEQYF.